This T cell receptor (beta chain) was obtained from a study of a mutant IDH1 vaccine in newly diagnosed glioma. Across the study: Previous care, which was radiotherapy, temozolomide, or both, most often involved both. The study's findings and limits: Pseudoprogression looked unconnected to shifts in top peripheral T cell clonotypes. Vaccine-induced immune responses were detected in roughly 93% of patients.

TCRdb keeps only in-frame clones here, not all; method: immunoSEQ multiplex PCR. The data contain approximately 70,000 clones, around 74% of them seen just once; the ten biggest clones take up over 8%. Time point in this sample: baseline, week 1 (first vaccination visit). Treatment denoted: pre-vaccination baseline after standard-of-care therapy. Each of the donors came in with new WHO grade 3 or 4 astrocytomas that were IDH1-mutant and ATRX-lost. Turning to this clone: Its matching antigen is unknown.

The sequence came from a man aged 45-65 years with glioma. Sequenced material: PBMCs, taken from a glioma patient treated with radiotherapy, temozolomide or both.

CDR3 amino acids: CASSQDGGNEKLFF. In DNA, the CDR3 is TGTGCCAGCAGCCAAGATGGAGGGAATGAAAAACTGTTTTTT. This chain joins TRBV4-2 and TRBJ1-4; D gene ambiguous. Germline CDR1 is LGHNA and CDR2 is YNFKEQ. The CDR3 runs 14 residues. V dropped 0 bases and J dropped 5 bases, with 7 bases sitting between them.